This entry concerns a single T cell receptor (beta chain). Its antigen specificity is not known. No much larger clone exists at a distance of one base, and base qualities are not known. These data come from a study of blood T cell repertoires in COVID-19 (dated by TCRdb to the early 2020s). Turning to the overall study: Collaborator samples came from the United States, Italy and Spain and covered acute and convalescent phases of COVID-19. The repertoires were made available in a free public database intended to serve as a resource for research on the immune response to SARS-CoV-2. Nearly every sample came with metadata listing a de-identified subject ID, COVID-19 status, age in years and sex. The prospective study material was composed of cDNA or gDNA derived from T cells, B-cell-depleted T cells, or PBMCs. Subjects who had been exposed to COVID-19, were actively infected with it, or had recovered from it provided the deeply sampled blood TCRbeta repertoires that made up the dataset. Where available, HLA class I and class II types were obtained from metadata supplied by the sample provider rather than from assay-based typing. The samples were drawn from the first 160 participants of the ongoing ImmuneRACE study and from more than 1,000 subjects provided by 6 global collaborators. General findings and caveats noted by the study authors: The quantity of clinical and demographic metadata differed by source and by participant and was supplied without curation.

The V and J ends are trimmed by 2 bases and 2 bases, leaving 10 bases between them. Its CDR3 holds 15 amino acids, cysteine through phenylalanine. Only the CDR3 region is kept as DNA, spanning 45 bases read in frame from base 1. CDR1 ENHRY and CDR2 SYGVKD are derived from the germline V gene. TCRbeta CDR3 regions were amplified from genomic DNA by means of the immunoSEQ Assay, a bias-controlled multiplex PCR. Per the original workflow: The number of nucleated cells in each sample was estimated by amplification of reference gene primers within the assay. Sequence reads were collapsed and filtered to measure the absolute abundance of every unique TCRbeta CDR3 rearrangement. For each sample, productive Simpson clonality was calculated by taking the square root of Simpson's diversity index across productive rearrangements. The table was pulled from immuneACCESS by TCRdb, which kept in-frame rearrangements only. Such tables lose some clones; where checked, under half of the loss comes from unresolved V genes, and the rest has no known cause. The D gene and trimming were derived from the DNA, and the V and J assignments and clone size from that table. For this sample the table gives under 200,000 clones, of which around nine tenths were detected only once. Around 5.8% of the sample is in the top ten clones.

Collaborating institutions collected whole blood in K2EDTA tubes following their own protocols. For TCRbeta analysis, collaborators shipped samples in one of three forms: frozen whole blood, isolated PBMCs, or DNA extracted from either of those sample types. The source material was peripheral blood. The sequence links TRBV10-3 to TRBJ1-3, and the D gene may be TRBD1, 6 bases matching. This sequence originates from a man between 35 and 55 years old with active or convalescent COVID-19. The CDR3 here reads CAISENRAPGNTIYF. Here is the DNA: TGTGCCATCAGTGAGAACAGGGCTCCTGGAAACACCATATATTTT.